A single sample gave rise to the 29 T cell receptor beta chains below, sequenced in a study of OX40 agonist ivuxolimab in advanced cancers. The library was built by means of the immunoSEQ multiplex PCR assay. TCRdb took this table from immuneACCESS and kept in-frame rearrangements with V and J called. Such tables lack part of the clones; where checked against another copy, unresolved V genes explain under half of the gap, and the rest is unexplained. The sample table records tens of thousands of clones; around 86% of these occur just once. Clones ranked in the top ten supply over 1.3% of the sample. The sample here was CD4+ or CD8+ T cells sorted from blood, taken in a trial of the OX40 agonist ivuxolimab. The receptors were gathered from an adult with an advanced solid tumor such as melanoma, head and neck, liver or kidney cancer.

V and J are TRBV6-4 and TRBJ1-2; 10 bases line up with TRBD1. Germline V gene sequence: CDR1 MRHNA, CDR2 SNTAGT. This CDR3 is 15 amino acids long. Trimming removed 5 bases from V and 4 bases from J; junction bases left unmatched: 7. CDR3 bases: TGTGCCAGCAGTACCGGGACAGGGGCGTCCTATGGCTACACCTTC. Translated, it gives CASSTGTGASYGYTF.

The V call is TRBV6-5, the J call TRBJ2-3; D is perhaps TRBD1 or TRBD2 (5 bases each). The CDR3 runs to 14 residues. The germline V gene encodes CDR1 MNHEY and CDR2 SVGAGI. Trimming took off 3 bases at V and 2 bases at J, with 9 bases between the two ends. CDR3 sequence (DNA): TGTGCCAGCAGTTATGGGGACCCCACAGATACGCAGTATTTT. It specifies CASSYGDPTDTQYF.

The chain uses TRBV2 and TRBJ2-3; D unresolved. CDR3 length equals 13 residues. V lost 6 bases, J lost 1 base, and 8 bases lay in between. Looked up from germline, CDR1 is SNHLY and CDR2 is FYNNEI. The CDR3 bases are TGTGCCAGCAGCGCTCTACGCACAGATACGCAGTATTTT. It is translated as CASSALRTDTQYF.

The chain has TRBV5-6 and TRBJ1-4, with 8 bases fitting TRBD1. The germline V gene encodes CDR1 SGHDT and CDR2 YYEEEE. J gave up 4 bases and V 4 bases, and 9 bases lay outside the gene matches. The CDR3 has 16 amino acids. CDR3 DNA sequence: TGTGCCAGCAGCCTATACGGACAGGGCCTTAATGAAAAACTGTTTTTT. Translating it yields CASSLYGQGLNEKLFF.

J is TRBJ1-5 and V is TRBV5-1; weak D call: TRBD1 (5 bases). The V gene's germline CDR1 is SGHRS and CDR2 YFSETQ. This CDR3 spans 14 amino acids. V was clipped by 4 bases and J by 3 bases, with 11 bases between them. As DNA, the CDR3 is TGCGCCAGCAGCATGGACGGGACCAATCAGCCCCAGCATTTT. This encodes CASSMDGTNQPQHF.

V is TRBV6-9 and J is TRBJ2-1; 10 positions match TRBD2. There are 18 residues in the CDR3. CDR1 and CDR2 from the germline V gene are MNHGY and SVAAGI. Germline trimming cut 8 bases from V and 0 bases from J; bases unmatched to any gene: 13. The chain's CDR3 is CASRIPGLAQSSYNEQFF. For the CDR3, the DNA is TGTGCCAGCCGAATCCCGGGACTAGCGCAGAGCTCCTACAATGAGCAGTTCTTC.

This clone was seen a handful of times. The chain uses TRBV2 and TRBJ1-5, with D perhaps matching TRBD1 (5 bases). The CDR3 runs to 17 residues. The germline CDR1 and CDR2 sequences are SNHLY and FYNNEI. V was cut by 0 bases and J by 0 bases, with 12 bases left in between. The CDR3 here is CASSEAGAVYSNQPQHF. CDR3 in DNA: TGTGCCAGCAGTGAAGCCGGGGCAGTTTATAGCAATCAGCCCCAGCATTTT.

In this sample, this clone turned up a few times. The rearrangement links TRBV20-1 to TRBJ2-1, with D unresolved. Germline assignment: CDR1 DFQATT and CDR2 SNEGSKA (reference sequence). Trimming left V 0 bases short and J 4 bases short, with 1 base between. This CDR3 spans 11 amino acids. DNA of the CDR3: TGCAGTGCTAGAGAGTACAATGAGCAGTTCTTC. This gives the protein CSAREYNEQFF.

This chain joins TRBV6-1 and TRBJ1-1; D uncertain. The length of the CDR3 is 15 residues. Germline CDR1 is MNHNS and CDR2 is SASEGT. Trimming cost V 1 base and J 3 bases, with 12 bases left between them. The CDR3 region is CASSEDAQRDTEAFF. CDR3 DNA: TGTGCCAGCAGTGAAGACGCGCAGCGGGACACTGAAGCTTTCTTT.

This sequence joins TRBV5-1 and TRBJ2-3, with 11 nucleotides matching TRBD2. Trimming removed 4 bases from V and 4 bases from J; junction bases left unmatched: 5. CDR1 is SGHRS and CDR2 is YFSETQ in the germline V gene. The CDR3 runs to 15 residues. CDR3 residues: CASSLLAGVADTQYF. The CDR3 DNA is TGCGCCAGCAGCCTACTAGCGGGAGTTGCAGATACGCAGTATTTT.

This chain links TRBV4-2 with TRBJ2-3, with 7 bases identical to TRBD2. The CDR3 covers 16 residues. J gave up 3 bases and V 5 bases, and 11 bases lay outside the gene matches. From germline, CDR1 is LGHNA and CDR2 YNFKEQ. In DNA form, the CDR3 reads TGTGCCAGCAGCTTGGCAGTTATGGGGGGGACAGATACGCAGTATTTT. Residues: CASSLAVMGGTDTQYF.

The CDR3 loop is CASSPDTGELFF. In DNA form, the CDR3 reads TGTGCCAGCAGCCCGGACACCGGGGAGCTGTTTTTT. The rearrangement joins TRBV5-6 to TRBJ2-2, with D uncertain. Germline-derived CDR1 and CDR2 are SGHDT and YYEEEE. The CDR3 contains 12 residues. Deletions cut 4 bases from V and 3 bases from J, with 4 bases between.

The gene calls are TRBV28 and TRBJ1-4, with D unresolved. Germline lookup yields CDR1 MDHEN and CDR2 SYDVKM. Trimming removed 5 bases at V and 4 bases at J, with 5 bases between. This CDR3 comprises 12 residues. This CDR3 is CASSPFNEKLFF. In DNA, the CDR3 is TGTGCCAGCAGTCCGTTTAATGAAAAACTGTTTTTT.

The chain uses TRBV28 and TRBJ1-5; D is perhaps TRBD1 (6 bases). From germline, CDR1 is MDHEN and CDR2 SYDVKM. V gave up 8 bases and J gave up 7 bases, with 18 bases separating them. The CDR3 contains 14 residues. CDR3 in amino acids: CASGFGGQGQPQHF. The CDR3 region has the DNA TGTGCCAGCGGATTCGGGGGGCAGGGGCAGCCCCAGCATTTT.

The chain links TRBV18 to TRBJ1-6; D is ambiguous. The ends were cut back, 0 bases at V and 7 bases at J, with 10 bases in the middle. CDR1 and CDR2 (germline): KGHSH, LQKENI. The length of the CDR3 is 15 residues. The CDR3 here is CASSPPNRGNSPLHF. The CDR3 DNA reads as TGTGCCAGCTCACCACCTAACAGAGGAAATTCACCCCTCCACTTT.

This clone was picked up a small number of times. Here the CDR3 reads CASSPLPRDRIQNEQFF. The CDR3 DNA reads TGCGCCAGCAGCCCCCTTCCCCGGGACAGGATCCAAAATGAGCAGTTCTTC. The chain links TRBV4-3 to TRBJ2-1; TRBD1 agrees at 8 bases. Germline CDR1 and CDR2: LGHNA and YSLEER. The CDR3 runs to 17 residues. V trimming: 4 bases; J trimming: 7 bases; junction bases outside the gene matches: 15.

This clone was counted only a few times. The CDR3 sequence is CASKLGDRVNQPQHF. The DNA of the CDR3 is TGTGCCAGTAAGTTGGGAGACAGGGTTAATCAGCCCCAGCATTTT. The chain is built from TRBV19 and TRBJ1-5, with 7 bases aligning to TRBD1. The CDR3 is made up of 15 amino acids. Germline assignment: CDR1 LNHDA and CDR2 SQIVND (reference sequence). Losses at the gene ends were 7 bases for V and 4 bases for J; bases not matched to a gene: 10.

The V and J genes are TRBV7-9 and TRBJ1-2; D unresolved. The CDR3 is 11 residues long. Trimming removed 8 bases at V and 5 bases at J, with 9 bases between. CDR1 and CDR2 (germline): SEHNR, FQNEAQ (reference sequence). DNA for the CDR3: TGTGCCAGCGTGGGAGCGTATGGCTACACCTTC. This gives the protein CASVGAYGYTF.

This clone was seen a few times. CDR3 coding DNA: TGTGCCAGAAGCCACAGGGTCAACAATTCACCCCTCCACTTT. Translation: CARSHRVNNSPLHF. The gene calls are TRBV5-3 and TRBJ1-6; perhaps TRBD1 as D (6 bases). TRBV5-3 is recorded as an ORF, its role being uncertain. The CDR3 covers 14 residues. V was shortened by 4 bases and J by 7 bases, with 12 bases between the two germline ends.

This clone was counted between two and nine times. In DNA form, the CDR3 reads TGCGCCAGCAGCCAAGAGTGGCAGCCTAACTATGGCTACACCTTC. Its protein product is CASSQEWQPNYGYTF. The chain has TRBV4-3 and TRBJ1-2; D unresolved. The germline V and J ends were trimmed by 0 bases and 0 bases, with 8 bases remaining between them. The CDR3 length is 15 residues. Germline loops: CDR1 LGHNA, CDR2 YSLEER.

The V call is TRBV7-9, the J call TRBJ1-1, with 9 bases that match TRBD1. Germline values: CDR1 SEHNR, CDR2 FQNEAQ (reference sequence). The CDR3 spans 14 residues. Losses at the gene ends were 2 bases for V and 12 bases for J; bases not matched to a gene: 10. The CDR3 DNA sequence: TGTGCCAGCAGCTTATCCGGGACAGGGATTGGTTCTTTCTTT. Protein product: CASSLSGTGIGSFF.

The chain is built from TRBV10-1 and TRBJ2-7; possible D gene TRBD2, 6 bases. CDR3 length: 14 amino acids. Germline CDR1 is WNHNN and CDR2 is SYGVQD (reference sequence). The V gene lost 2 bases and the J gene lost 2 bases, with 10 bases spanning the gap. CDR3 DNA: TGCGCCAGCAGTGAGACGGGAGAGACCTACGAGCAGTACTTC. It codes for CASSETGETYEQYF.

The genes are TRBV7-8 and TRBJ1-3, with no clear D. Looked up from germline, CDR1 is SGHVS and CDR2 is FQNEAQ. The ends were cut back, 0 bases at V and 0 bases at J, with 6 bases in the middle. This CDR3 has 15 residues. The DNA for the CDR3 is TGTGCCAGCAGCTTAGCGACGGACTCTGGAAACACCATATATTTT. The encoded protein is CASSLATDSGNTIYF. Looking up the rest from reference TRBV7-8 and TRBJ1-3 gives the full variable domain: GAGVSQSPRYKVAKRGQDVALRCDPISGHVSLFWYQQALGQGPEFLTYFQNEAQLDKSGLPSDRFFAERPEGSVSTLKIQRTQQEDSAVYLCASSLATDSGNTIYFGEGSWLTVV.

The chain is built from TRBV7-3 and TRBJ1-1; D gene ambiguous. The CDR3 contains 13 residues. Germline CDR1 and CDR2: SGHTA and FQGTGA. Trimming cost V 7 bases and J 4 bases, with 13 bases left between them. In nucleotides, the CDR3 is TGTGCCAGCACCTCTCCAGGAGGCACTGAAGCTTTCTTT. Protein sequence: CASTSPGGTEAFF.

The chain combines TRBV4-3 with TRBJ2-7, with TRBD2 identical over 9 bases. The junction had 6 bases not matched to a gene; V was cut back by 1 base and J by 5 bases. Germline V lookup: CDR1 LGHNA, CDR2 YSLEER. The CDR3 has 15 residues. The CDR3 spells CASSQGGGRADEQYF. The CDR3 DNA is TGCGCCAGCAGCCAAGGGGGCGGGAGGGCCGACGAGCAGTACTTC.

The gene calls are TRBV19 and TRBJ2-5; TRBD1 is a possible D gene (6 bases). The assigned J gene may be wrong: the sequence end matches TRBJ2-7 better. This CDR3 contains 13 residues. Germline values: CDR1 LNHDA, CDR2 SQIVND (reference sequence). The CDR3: CASMNRDGREQYF. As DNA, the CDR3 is TGTGCCAGTATGAACAGGGACGGACGCGAGCAGTACTTC.

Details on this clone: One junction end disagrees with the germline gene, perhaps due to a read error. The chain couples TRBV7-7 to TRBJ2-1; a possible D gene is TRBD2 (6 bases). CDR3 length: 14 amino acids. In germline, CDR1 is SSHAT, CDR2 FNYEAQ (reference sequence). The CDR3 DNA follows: TGTGCTAGCAGCCCAGATACAGGTAGCGGTGAGCAGTTCTTC. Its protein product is CASSPDTGSGEQFF. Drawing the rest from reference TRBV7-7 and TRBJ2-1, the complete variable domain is GAGVSQSPRYKVTKRGQDVTLRCDPISSHATLYWYQQALGQGPEFLTYFNYEAQPDKSGLPSDRFSAERPEGSISTLTIQRTEQRDSAMYRCASSPDTGSGEQFFGPGTRLTVL.

The CDR3 region has the DNA TGTGCCAGCAGAAAACCGGGACAGAAGCATGGCTACACCTTC. It encodes CASRKPGQKHGYTF. This chain joins TRBV28 and TRBJ1-2; 7 nucleotides agree with TRBD1. CDR1 and CDR2 from the germline V gene are MDHEN and SYDVKM. The V gene end was trimmed by 6 bases and the J gene end by 6 bases; junction bases not matched to a gene: 10. The CDR3 consists of 14 residues.

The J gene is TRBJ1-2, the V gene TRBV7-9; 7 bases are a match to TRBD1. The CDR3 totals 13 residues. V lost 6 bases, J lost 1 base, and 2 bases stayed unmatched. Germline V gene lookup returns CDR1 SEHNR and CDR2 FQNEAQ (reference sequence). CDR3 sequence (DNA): TGTGCCAGCAGTCGGGACAGTAACTATGGCTACACCTTC. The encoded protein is CASSRDSNYGYTF.